This entry concerns a single T cell receptor (beta chain). What it binds is not known. The sample belongs to a study of identical twins. Carrying unique molecular identifiers, the cDNA also gained a universal primer site through template switching. In TCRdb, the 5' RACE reads were re-called with MiXCR into one record per CDR3 protein. The repertoire has 690,000 or so distinct CDR3 sequences, less than 7% of them found once; the top ten carry 1.5% to 2%. Germline values: CDR1 MDHEN, CDR2 SYDVKM. The V gene lost 7 bases and the J gene lost 8 bases, with 17 bases spanning the gap. The CDR3 is 13 amino acids. Notes on the study in general: Models underestimated TCR alpha sharing (out-of-frame) in monozygotic twins.

The sequencing input was naive T cells sorted from blood. V and J are TRBV28 and TRBJ1-2, with D maybe TRBD1 (5 bases). The sequence derives from a man in his late teens or twenties in good health. In DNA form, the CDR3 reads TGTGCCAGCACCCTCTGGGACTCCGAGGGCTACACCTTC. It encodes CASTLWDSEGYTF.